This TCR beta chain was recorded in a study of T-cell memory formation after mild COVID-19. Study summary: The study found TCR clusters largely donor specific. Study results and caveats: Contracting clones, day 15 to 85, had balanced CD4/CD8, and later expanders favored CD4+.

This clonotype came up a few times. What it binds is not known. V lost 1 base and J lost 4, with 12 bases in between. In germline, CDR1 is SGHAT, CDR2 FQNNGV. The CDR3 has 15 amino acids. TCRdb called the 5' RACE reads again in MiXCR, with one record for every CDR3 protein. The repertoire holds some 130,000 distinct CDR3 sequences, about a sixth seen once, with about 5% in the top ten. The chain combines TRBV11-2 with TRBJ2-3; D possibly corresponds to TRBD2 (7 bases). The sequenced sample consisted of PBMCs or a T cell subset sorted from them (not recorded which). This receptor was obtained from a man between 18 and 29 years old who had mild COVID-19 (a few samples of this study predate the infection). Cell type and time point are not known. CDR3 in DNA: TGTGCCAGCAGCTTAGTCCGGGGGGCGTCAGATACGCAGTATTTT. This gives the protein CASSLVRGASDTQYF.